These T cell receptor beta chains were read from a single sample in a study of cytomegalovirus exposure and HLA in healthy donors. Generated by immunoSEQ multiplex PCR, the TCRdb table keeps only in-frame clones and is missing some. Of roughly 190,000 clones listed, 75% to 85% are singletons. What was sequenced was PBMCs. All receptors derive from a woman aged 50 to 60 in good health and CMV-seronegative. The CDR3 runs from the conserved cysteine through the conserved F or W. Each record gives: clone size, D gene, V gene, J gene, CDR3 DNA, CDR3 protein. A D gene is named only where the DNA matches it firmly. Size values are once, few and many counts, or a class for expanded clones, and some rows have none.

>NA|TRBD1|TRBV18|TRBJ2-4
TGTGCCAGCTCACAGTACGGACAGGGGGCCAAAAACATTCAGTACTTC
CASSQYGQGAKNIQYF
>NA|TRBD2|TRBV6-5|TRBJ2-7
TGTGCCAGCAGTCCCGCCCGGGGGGGATCCTACGAGCAGTACTTC
CASSPARGGSYEQYF
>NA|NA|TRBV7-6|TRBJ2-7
TGTGCCAGCAGCGCAAACGCCGGCTCCTACGAGCAGTACTTC
CASSANAGSYEQYF
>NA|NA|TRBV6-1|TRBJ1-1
TGTGCCAGCGGGGGGGGCGTCCTGAACACTGAAGCTTTCTTT
CASGGGVLNTEAFF
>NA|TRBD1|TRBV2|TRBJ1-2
TGTGCCAGCAGGCTACCGGGACAGGCCTATGGCTACACCTTC
CASRLPGQAYGYTF
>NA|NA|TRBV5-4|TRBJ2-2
TGTGCCAGCAGCCCACCCCTCGGGGGAACCGGGGAGCTGTTTTTT
CASSPPLGGTGELFF
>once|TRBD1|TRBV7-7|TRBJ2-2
TGTGCTAGCAGCTCCACCGGGACAGGGAAGTTTTTCACCGGGGAGCTGTTTTTT
CASSSTGTGKFFTGELFF
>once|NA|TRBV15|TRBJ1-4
TGTGCCACCAGCAGAGAATCGTTCGATAGGGGAAAACTGTTTTTT
CATSRESFDRGKLFF
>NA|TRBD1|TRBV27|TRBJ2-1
TGTGCCAGCAGTCCCCGACAGGGCCGTAATGAGCAGTTCTTC
CASSPRQGRNEQFF
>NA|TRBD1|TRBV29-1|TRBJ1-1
TGCAGCGTTGAACCGCAGGGGGCGGTTGGAGCTTTCTTT
CSVEPQGAVGAFF
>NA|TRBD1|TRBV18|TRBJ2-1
TGTGCCAGCTCCGGACAGGGAAATGAGCAGTTCTTC
CASSGQGNEQFF
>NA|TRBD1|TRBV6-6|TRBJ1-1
TGTGCCAGCAGTTGGGGACAGGGGGGGGACACTGAAGCTTTCTTT
CASSWGQGGDTEAFF
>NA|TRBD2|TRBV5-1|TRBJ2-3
TGCGCCAGCAGTAAAACTAGCGGGAGCACAGATACGCAGTATTTT
CASSKTSGSTDTQYF
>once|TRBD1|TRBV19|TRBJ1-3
TGTGCCAGTAGTACGCGGACAGGGAGGAGCACCATATATTTT
CASSTRTGRSTIYF
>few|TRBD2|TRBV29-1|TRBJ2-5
TGCAGCGCCCAGGGGACTAGCGGGAGAGAGACCCAGTACTTC
CSAQGTSGRETQYF
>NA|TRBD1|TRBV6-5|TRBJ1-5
TGTGCCAGCAGCCGACAGGGGGTGGACTATCAGCCCCAGCATTTT
CASSRQGVDYQPQHF
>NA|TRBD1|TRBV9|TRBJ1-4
TGTGCCAGCAGCAAATCCTCCGGGACAGGGGGCTCCCCGGCTAATGAAAAACTGTTTTTT
CASSKSSGTGGSPANEKLFF
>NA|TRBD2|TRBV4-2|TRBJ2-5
TGTGCCAGCAGCCGCCCTACTGGGACTAGCGGGGTAGAGACCCAGTACTTC
CASSRPTGTSGVETQYF
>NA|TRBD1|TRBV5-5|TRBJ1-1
TGTGCCAGCAGCTTCCGGGACAGGGGGCTTTTGAACACTGAAGCTTTCTTT
CASSFRDRGLLNTEAFF
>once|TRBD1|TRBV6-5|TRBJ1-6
TGTGCCAGCACCCTAGGACAGGGGGTCGGTTCACCCCTCCACTTT
CASTLGQGVGSPLHF
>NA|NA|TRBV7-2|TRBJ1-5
TGTGCCAGCAGCCCCAGGACAGCCCAGCCCCAGCATTTT
CASSPRTAQPQHF
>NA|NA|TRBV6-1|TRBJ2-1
TGTGCCAGCAGTGAAACCCCAGGGCCCAATGAGCAGTTCTTC
CASSETPGPNEQFF